Detailed here is one T cell receptor (beta chain). For the second PCR, which ran for about 7 to 12 cycles, a sample-barcoded 5' primer and a J-beta primer mix were used. TCRdb re-analysed the 5' RACE reads in MiXCR, keeping a single row per CDR3 protein. The sample consists of about 640,000 distinct CDR3 sequences, 58% of them appearing once. The data originate from a study of blood T cells in healthy people across ages. Trimming took off 6 bases at V and 1 base at J, with 15 bases between the two ends. Germline CDR1 reads SQVTM; CDR2 reads ANQGSEA. This CDR3 contains 14 residues. This TCR came from a man aged 60-69 years in good health. The chain joins TRBV29-1 to TRBJ1-1; no clear D. The sample comprised blood. In DNA form, the CDR3 reads TGCAGCGTGATCCCGGGCCAGCAGAACACTGAAGCTTTCTTT. As protein: CSVIPGQQNTEAFF.